This T cell receptor beta chain emerged from a study of identical twins. As for this clonotype: The antigen is unknown.

The CDR3 totals 14 residues. V trimming: 3 bases; J trimming: 6 bases; junction bases outside the gene matches: 4. Germline V gene data show CDR1 as MDHEN and CDR2 as SYDVKM. General study findings and limits: Abundant beta clonotypes from cord blood had fewer insertions, unlike memory repertoires, which showed none. There was an excess of low generation probability in the out-of-frame alpha sequences that twins shared. Models, which agreed with sharing between unrelated individuals, nonetheless underestimated the out-of-frame TCR alpha sharing seen in monozygotic twins.

Template switching added a universal primer binding site, and final cDNA carried unique molecular identifiers. TCRdb processed the 5' RACE reads anew with MiXCR; each CDR3 protein has one entry. The data contain roughly 290,000 distinct CDR3 sequences, 8.5% to 9.5% of them singletons. The same data also contributed to another study, on yellow fever vaccine responses in identical twins.

The TCR was taken from a young woman in good health. Sample: CD8+ T cells sorted from blood. V and J are TRBV28 and TRBJ2-1; 8 bases fit TRBD2. The CDR3 DNA sequence: TGTGCCAGCAGTTTTTGGCTAGCGGGCAATGAGCAGTTCTTC. Its protein product is CASSFWLAGNEQFF. The whole variable domain, filled in from reference TRBV28 and TRBJ2-1, reads DVKVTQSSRYLVKRTGEKVFLECVQDMDHENMFWYRQDPGLGLRLIYFSYDVKMKEKGDIPEGYSVSREKKERFSLILESASTNQTSMYLCASSFWLAGNEQFFGPGTRLTVL.